The 15 T cell receptor beta chains below come from one sample, sequenced in a study of blood T cell repertoires in COVID-19. The method was immunoSEQ multiplex PCR; TCRdb's version includes in-frame clones alone and lacks a portion of them. The table shows around 390,000 clones, with about 83% occurring only once. The specimen was PBMCs or T cells enriched from blood (not recorded which). All receptors come from a woman aged 45-65 years who had recovered from COVID-19.

The chain carries TRBV6-5 and TRBJ1-2, with D hard to call. V was cut by 4 bases and J by 8 bases, with 17 bases left in between. The CDR3 consists of 14 residues. Germline V gene data show CDR1 as MNHEY and CDR2 as SVGAGI. The CDR3 DNA is TGTGCCAGCAGTTTGGGAGGTCCCACTGGGGGCTACACCTTC. The encoded protein is CASSLGGPTGGYTF.

V gene TRBV10-3 combines with J gene TRBJ1-5; D remains ambiguous. CDR1 and CDR2 (germline): ENHRY, SYGVKD. The V end was cut by 10 bases, the J end by 3 bases, with 19 bases between. This CDR3 region has 15 residues. Here the CDR3 DNA reads TGTGCCACGAGACACGGCCTGGCGAACAATCAGCCCCAGCATTTT. The encoded protein is CATRHGLANNQPQHF.

This chain connects TRBV24-1 to TRBJ2-3; unclear D gene. This CDR3 is built from 13 residues. Germline loops: CDR1 KGHDR, CDR2 SFDVKD. Trimming took 2 bases from V and 9 from J, leaving 11 bases between them. The CDR3 bases are TGTGCCACCAGTGATTACAGAGTAGACACGCAGTATTTT. Amino acids: CATSDYRVDTQYF.

J is TRBJ2-1 and V is TRBV25-1; D is perhaps TRBD2 (6 bases). Germline lookup yields CDR1 MGHDK and CDR2 SYGVNS. V shed 2 bases and J shed 9 bases, with 17 bases lying between them. The CDR3 extends over 15 amino acids. The CDR3 region has the DNA TGTGCCAGCAGTGAAGTGGGGGGAACTAAAGTTGAGCAGTTCTTC. Amino acid sequence: CASSEVGGTKVEQFF.

V gene TRBV5-4 combines with J gene TRBJ2-7, with 7 bases identical to TRBD2. The V gene end was trimmed by 4 bases and the J gene end by 3 bases; junction bases not matched to a gene: 7. The CDR3 extends over 14 amino acids. The germline CDR1 and CDR2 sequences are SGHNT and YYREEE (reference sequence). CDR3 sequence: CASSDRRGDYEQYF. The CDR3, as DNA: TGTGCCAGCAGCGATCGCCGGGGGGACTACGAGCAGTACTTC.

This clone was observed a handful of times. The rearrangement joins TRBV7-9 to TRBJ2-7; the D gene is possibly TRBD2 (5 bases). In germline, CDR1 is SEHNR, CDR2 FQNEAQ (reference sequence). This CDR3 is 12 amino acids long. With 4 bases removed from V and 6 bases from J, the gap between germline ends came to 10 bases. This chain's CDR3 is CASSSTTSEQYF. As DNA, the CDR3 is TGTGCCAGCAGCTCGACTACGTCCGAGCAGTACTTC.

The chain joins TRBV18 to TRBJ1-6, with 8 bases identical to TRBD1. The CDR3 has 14 residues. The germline V gene encodes CDR1 KGHSH and CDR2 LQKENI. J was trimmed by 10 bases and V by 6 bases; bases with no gene match: 8. The DNA for the CDR3 is TGTGCCAGCTCTCCGGACAGGGCAAACTCACCCCTCCACTTT. Encoded protein: CASSPDRANSPLHF.

The V gene is TRBV28, the J gene TRBJ1-2; unclear D gene. The CDR3 is 14 amino acids. V shed 8 bases and J shed 8 bases, with 21 bases lying between them. Looked up from germline, CDR1 is MDHEN and CDR2 is SYDVKM. The CDR3 DNA sequence: TGTGCCAGCGGCATCGGGCGGGTACGAGGCGGCTACACCTTC. This codes for CASGIGRVRGGYTF.

V and J are TRBV11-1 and TRBJ1-1; D call uncertain. The CDR3 is 8 residues long. The germline gives CDR1 SGHAT, CDR2 FQDESV (reference sequence). V shed 6 bases and J shed 10 bases, with 3 bases lying between them. CDR3 coding DNA: TGTGCCAGCAGTAGAGCTTTCTTT. It specifies CASSRAFF. Full variable domain (missing parts from reference TRBV11-1 and TRBJ1-1): EAEVAQSPRYKITEKSQAVAFWCDPISGHATLYWYRQILGQGPELLVQFQDESVVDDSQLPKDRFSAERLKGVDSTLKIQPAELGDSAMYLCASSRAFFGQGTRLTVV.

The chain is built from TRBV11-3 and TRBJ1-2; 11 bases agree with TRBD1. CDR1 SGHNT and CDR2 YENEEA come from the germline V gene. Trimming at V came to 3 bases and at J to 6 bases, leaving 12 bases not matched to a gene. CDR3 size: 17 residues. The CDR3 nucleotides read TGTGCCAGCAGCTTTGGGACAGGGGGAGGCTCTGCGAATGGCTACACCTTC. Translation gives CASSFGTGGGSANGYTF.

This rearrangement joins TRBV28 to TRBJ1-2, with a weak D call TRBD1 (5 bases). Germline CDR1 MDHEN, CDR2 SYDVKM. This CDR3 is built from 13 residues. The CDR3 protein is CAGCGGTDYGYTF. The DNA for the CDR3 is TGTGCAGGGTGTGGCGGGACGGATTATGGCTACACCTTC.

This clone was detected once. This chain joins TRBV2 and TRBJ1-2, with D hard to call. Germline V gene sequence: CDR1 SNHLY, CDR2 FYNNEI. CDR3 size: 14 residues. The V end lost 3 bases, the J end lost 1 base, and 9 bases lay between the germline ends. The CDR3 region has the DNA TGTGCCAGCAGTGACAAGCTCGATAACTATGGCTACACCTTC. This codes for CASSDKLDNYGYTF. Full variable domain (remainder filled in from reference TRBV2 and TRBJ1-2): EPEVTQTPSHQVTQMGQEVILRCVPISNHLYFYWYRQILGQKVEFLVSFYNNEISEKSEIFDDQFSVERPDGSNFTLKIRSTKLEDSAMYFCASSDKLDNYGYTFGSGTRLTVV.

The V and J genes are TRBV28 and TRBJ1-2; 8 nucleotides match TRBD1. V gave up 8 bases and J gave up 4 bases; unmatched junction bases: 15. The CDR3 contains 16 residues. The germline V gene has CDR1 MDHEN and CDR2 SYDVKM. CDR3 nucleotide sequence: TGTGCCAGCGCTGGCGCCCGGACAGGGCATAGCTATGGCTACACCTTC. Translating gives CASAGARTGHSYGYTF.

The chain links TRBV19 to TRBJ1-1; the D gene is possibly TRBD1 (5 bases). The germline gives CDR1 LNHDA, CDR2 SQIVND (reference sequence). The CDR3 has 12 amino acids. Trimming shortened V by 5 bases and J by 5 bases, and 9 bases separated the two germline ends. CDR3 DNA sequence: TGTGCCAGTAGTGGGGCCGGAACTGAAGCTTTCTTT. Translated, it gives CASSGAGTEAFF. Looking up the rest from reference TRBV19 and TRBJ1-1 gives the full variable domain: DGGITQSPKYLFRKEGQNVTLSCEQNLNHDAMYWYRQDPGQGLRLIYYSQIVNDFQKGDIAEGYSVSREKKESFPLTVTSAQKNPTAFYLCASSGAGTEAFFGQGTRLTVV.

This rearrangement joins TRBV27 to TRBJ1-1; possible D gene TRBD1, 5 bases. The V gene lost 3 bases and the J gene lost 4 bases, with 21 bases spanning the gap. The CDR3 covers 17 residues. Germline V gene sequence: CDR1 MNHEY, CDR2 SMNVEV (reference sequence). CDR3 sequence: CASSFFSIRGKSTEAFF. The CDR3 region has the DNA TGTGCCAGCAGTTTTTTTTCGATTCGGGGGAAGAGCACTGAAGCTTTCTTT.